Presented here are 24 T cell receptor beta chains from one specimen sequenced in a study of cytomegalovirus exposure and HLA in healthy donors. Amplification used 60 Vbeta primers and 13 Jbeta primers. The repertoire was sequenced with immunoSEQ multiplex PCR; TCRdb's copy has only in-frame clones and lacks some. The sample yields about 200,000 clones, under 80% seen once. Source material: PBMCs. Every receptor here comes from a girl aged 2-10 years in good health and CMV-seronegative.

The V gene is TRBV6-5, the J gene TRBJ2-1; 7 bases agree with TRBD2. This CDR3 has 13 amino acids. CDR1 and CDR2 from the germline V gene are MNHEY and SVGAGI. Trimming cost V 0 bases and J 7 bases; bases outside gene matches: 0. The CDR3 sequence is CASSYSSGNEQFF. CDR3 DNA: TGTGCCAGCAGTTACTCTAGCGGGAATGAGCAGTTCTTC.

The chain links TRBV19 to TRBJ2-7; D is perhaps TRBD1 (5 bases). The CDR3 totals 15 residues. Germline CDR1 LNHDA, CDR2 SQIVND (reference sequence). The V end lost 1 base, the J end lost 3 bases, and 13 bases lay between the germline ends. The CDR3 coding sequence is TGTGCCAGTAGTATAGTACCAGGGTCCATCTACGAGCAGTACTTC. Protein sequence: CASSIVPGSIYEQYF.

J is TRBJ2-2 and V is TRBV19, with 9 bases lining up with TRBD1. V lost 8 bases to trimming and J lost 1 base; unmatched junction nucleotides: 8. CDR3 length: 16 amino acids. Per the germline V gene, CDR1 is LNHDA and CDR2 is SQIVND (reference sequence). DNA of the CDR3: TGTGCCAGTGGACAGGACAGGGGTGGGAACACCGGGGAGCTGTTTTTT. Its protein is CASGQDRGGNTGELFF.

This clone was seen only once. The genes are TRBV27 and TRBJ1-2; a possible D gene is TRBD1 (5 bases). The V gene's germline CDR1 is MNHEY and CDR2 SMNVEV (reference sequence). Trimming took 5 bases from V and 2 from J, leaving 9 bases between them. CDR3 length: 13 amino acids. The CDR3 protein is CASSGGLNYGYTF. CDR3 bases: TGTGCCAGCAGTGGGGGGTTAAACTATGGCTACACCTTC.

The CDR3: CASASYTGGMSYYGYTF. In DNA form, the CDR3 reads TGTGCCAGCGCTTCGTATACAGGGGGCATGAGTTACTATGGCTACACCTTC. The rearrangement links TRBV13 to TRBJ1-2, with 9 bases lining up with TRBD1. This CDR3 is 17 amino acids long. Trimming removed 8 bases from V and 3 bases from J; junction bases left unmatched: 16. In germline, CDR1 is PRHDT, CDR2 FYEKMQ (reference sequence).

This chain joins TRBV18 and TRBJ2-1; the D is unclear. The germline V and J ends were trimmed by 2 bases and 8 bases, with 13 bases remaining between them. The CDR3 covers 14 residues. Germline assignment: CDR1 KGHSH and CDR2 LQKENI. The CDR3 reads CASSPSPRYDEQFF. Written as DNA, the CDR3 is TGTGCCAGCTCACCATCACCCAGGTATGATGAGCAGTTCTTC.

The chain uses TRBV19 and TRBJ2-1; D may be TRBD2 (6 bases). Deletions cut 3 bases from V and 5 bases from J, with 11 bases between. CDR1 LNHDA and CDR2 SQIVND come from the germline V gene (reference sequence). The CDR3 is 14 residues long. The CDR3 DNA reads as TGTGCCAGTAGTATGGGCGGGGAGAACAATGAGCAGTTCTTC. This translates into CASSMGGENNEQFF.

The genes are TRBV2 and TRBJ1-4; TRBD1 aligns across 9 bases. The germline gives CDR1 SNHLY, CDR2 FYNNEI. The V gene end was trimmed by 3 bases and the J gene end by 7 bases; junction bases not matched to a gene: 12. This CDR3 contains 17 residues. CDR3 region: CASSDRVGQGGGEKLFF. CDR3 bases: TGTGCCAGCAGTGACCGGGTGGGACAGGGAGGAGGTGAAAAACTGTTTTTT.

The chain has TRBV19 and TRBJ2-7, with 9 bases that match TRBD1. CDR1 LNHDA and CDR2 SQIVND come from the germline V gene (reference sequence). V was clipped by 7 bases and J by 2 bases; unmatched bases: 18. This CDR3 spans 18 amino acids. In nucleotides, the CDR3 is TGTGCCAGTACAAAATCCGGGACAGGGATAGGATCTGCCTACGAGCAGTACTTC. Encoded protein: CASTKSGTGIGSAYEQYF.

The chain uses TRBV21-1 and TRBJ1-1. TRBV21-1 is termed a pseudogene. The CDR3 covers 17 residues. CDR3 nucleotides: TGTGCCAGCAGCCCGACAGCGGGGACACCCAGAGGCGCTGAAGCTTTCTTT. Amino acid sequence: CASSPTAGTPRGAEAFF.

The chain links TRBV29-1 to TRBJ1-1, with 7 bases identical to TRBD1. CDR3 length: 13 amino acids. J was trimmed by 5 bases and V by 7 bases; bases with no gene match: 10. CDR1 is SQVTM, CDR2 ANQGSEA, per germline. The chain's CDR3 is CSAQDRSGTEAFF. CDR3 in DNA: TGCAGCGCGCAGGACAGGTCGGGAACTGAAGCTTTCTTT.

CDR3: CASSYQQADTQYF. DNA for the CDR3: TGTGCCAGCAGTTATCAACAGGCAGATACGCAGTATTTT. This rearrangement joins TRBV6-1 to TRBJ2-3, with D tentatively TRBD1 (5 bases). This CDR3 has 13 residues. Germline V gives CDR1 MNHNS, CDR2 SASEGT. The V end was cut by 5 bases, the J end by 4 bases, with 10 bases between.

CDR3 loop: CASSEGGGLTQYF. As DNA, the CDR3 is TGTGCCAGCAGTGAAGGCGGAGGGTTGACCCAGTACTTC. The rearrangement joins TRBV2 to TRBJ2-5; D might be TRBD2 (6 bases). The CDR3 runs to 13 residues. Germline CDR1 SNHLY, CDR2 FYNNEI. V lost 1 base and J lost 7, with 10 bases in between.

The V call is TRBV2, the J call TRBJ2-7; TRBD2 agrees at 8 bases. Germline V CDR1 and CDR2: SNHLY, FYNNEI. The V gene end was trimmed by 5 bases and the J gene end by 5 bases; junction bases not matched to a gene: 20. The CDR3 loop spans 18 amino acids. For the CDR3, the DNA is TGTGCCAGCAGTTGGATGGGCGGGGGGCCTCCCTCCTTCCACGAGCAGTACTTC. The encoded protein is CASSWMGGGPPSFHEQYF.

The chain combines TRBV11-2 with TRBJ2-5; unclear D gene. CDR1 and CDR2 (germline): SGHAT, FQNNGV. The CDR3 consists of 11 residues. The V and J ends lost 5 bases and 7 bases respectively, with 8 bases between them. CDR3 DNA sequence: TGTGCCAGCAGCCCTCGAGGGACCCAGTACTTC. It is translated as CASSPRGTQYF. Looking up the rest from reference TRBV11-2 and TRBJ2-5 gives the full variable domain: EAGVAQSPRYKIIEKRQSVAFWCNPISGHATLYWYQQILGQGPKLLIQFQNNGVVDDSQLPKDRFSAERLKGVDSTLKIQPAKLEDSAVYLCASSPRGTQYFGPGTRLLVL.

The J gene is TRBJ2-1, the V gene TRBV9; maybe TRBD2 (6 bases). With 6 bases removed from V and 7 bases from J, the gap between germline ends came to 14 bases. CDR1 is SGDLS and CDR2 is YYNGEE in the germline V gene. The length of the CDR3 is 13 residues. The CDR3: CASTALATNEQFF. In DNA form, the CDR3 reads TGTGCCAGCACCGCACTAGCAACGAATGAGCAGTTCTTC.

CDR3 in amino acids: CASSPSRSDEKLFF. The CDR3 DNA is TGTGCCAGCTCACCATCCCGGTCGGATGAAAAACTGTTTTTT. The rearrangement uses TRBV18 and TRBJ1-4; D gene unclear. CDR3 length equals 14 residues. V was pared by 2 bases and J by 6 bases, with 10 bases between. The germline V gene encodes CDR1 KGHSH and CDR2 LQKENI.

This clone appeared a few times. V usage is TRBV29-1 and J usage is TRBJ2-1; a weak D match, TRBD2 (7 bases). CDR1 is SQVTM, CDR2 ANQGSEA, per germline. CDR3 length equals 13 residues. Trimming shortened V by 5 bases and J by 4 bases, and 12 bases separated the two germline ends. For the CDR3, the DNA is TGCAGCGTTATAGGGGGGGAATACAATGAGCAGTTCTTC. Translation gives CSVIGGEYNEQFF.

This sequence joins TRBV5-6 and TRBJ2-5; TRBD1 matches at 8 bases. In germline, CDR1 is SGHDT, CDR2 YYEEEE. There are 17 residues in the CDR3. The trim removed 4 bases at V and 5 bases at J, leaving 16 bases unmatched. CDR3: CASSPGGRQGWSETQYF. The CDR3 nucleotides read TGTGCCAGCAGCCCAGGGGGTAGACAGGGGTGGTCGGAGACCCAGTACTTC.

The chain combines TRBV4-2 with TRBJ2-2, with TRBD1 identical over 10 bases. J gave up 0 bases and V 1 base, and 5 bases lay outside the gene matches. The CDR3 spans 18 residues. Germline V gene sequence: CDR1 LGHNA, CDR2 YNFKEQ. The CDR3 nucleotides read TGTGCCAGCAGCCAAGGGACAGGGGGAATGACGAACACCGGGGAGCTGTTTTTT. Amino acids: CASSQGTGGMTNTGELFF.

V usage is TRBV6-5 and J usage is TRBJ2-3; 9 nucleotides line up with TRBD1. V shed 5 bases and J 8 bases; nucleotides not matched to a gene: 11. Germline CDR1 reads MNHEY; CDR2 reads SVGAGI. This CDR3 has 15 amino acids. CDR3 sequence reads: CASSRNRDRVGTQYF. CDR3 nucleotides: TGTGCCAGCAGTAGAAACCGGGACAGGGTCGGTACGCAGTATTTT.

The chain joins TRBV5-6 to TRBJ2-1; maybe TRBD2 (5 bases). This CDR3 is 16 amino acids long. Trimming removed 0 bases at V and 7 bases at J, with 17 bases between. The germline V gene has CDR1 SGHDT and CDR2 YYEEEE. This CDR3 reads CASSLVRSGRVNEQFF. CDR3 coding DNA: TGTGCCAGCAGCTTGGTTCGGTCGGGGAGAGTTAATGAGCAGTTCTTC. The full variable domain, in which reference TRBV5-6 and TRBJ2-1 provide the parts outside the CDR3, is DAGVTQSPTHLIKTRGQQVTLRCSPKSGHDTVSWYQQALGQGPQFIFQYYEEEERQRGNFPDRFSGHQFPNYSSELNVNALLLGDSALYLCASSLVRSGRVNEQFFGPGTRLTVL.

This clone was seen only a few times. The chain employs TRBV5-6 and TRBJ2-3; 11 positions match TRBD1. Germline lookup yields CDR1 SGHDT and CDR2 YYEEEE. The CDR3 has 17 residues. The V and J ends lost 5 bases and 1 base, in that order; junction bases with no gene match: 9. Here the CDR3 DNA reads TGTGCCAGCAGGTCGGCGGTGGGACAGGGGGGCACAGATACGCAGTATTTT. Amino acid sequence: CASRSAVGQGGTDTQYF.

The DNA for the CDR3 is TGTGCCAGTACGGACAGCGATAGCGACGAGCAGTACTTC. Translating it yields CASTDSDSDEQYF. The genes are TRBV19 and TRBJ2-7; weak D call: TRBD1 (6 bases). V was trimmed by 7 bases and J by 5 bases, leaving 15 bases between them. The germline CDR1 and CDR2 sequences are LNHDA and SQIVND (reference sequence). The CDR3 covers 13 residues.